Sequencing of this T cell receptor (beta chain) was carried out in a study of TIL therapy for anti-PD-1-resistant metastatic lung cancer. About the study: Median tumor PD-L1 proportion score was about 6%. Findings and limits, study-wide: Treatment-naive, never-smoker and oncogene-addicted patients were overrepresented in this highly selected cohort.

This was the immunoSEQ v3 assay. Produced via immunoSEQ multiplex PCR; TCRdb's table is partial and in-frame only. The sample shows approximately 95,000 clones, just over 65% of them seen only once. Sample time point: pre-treatment sample, taken before nivolumab and TIL therapy. Pleural nodules or supraclavicular lymph nodes made up most of the excised metastases sampled. Progressing patients received lymphodepletion, expanded TIL infusion and IL-2. Details on this clone: What it binds is unknown.

CDR1 is SEHNR, CDR2 FQNEAQ, per germline (reference sequence). The CDR3 extends over 13 amino acids. Trimming removed 3 bases from V and 0 bases from J, with 5 bases in between. The clonotype originates from a person between 25 and 80 years old with non-small cell lung cancer. Sequenced here: tumor tissue, sampled at baseline. V is TRBV7-9 and J is TRBJ1-1; D gene ambiguous. CDR3 sequence: CASSFGMNTEAFF. The CDR3 DNA reads TGTGCCAGCAGCTTCGGTATGAACACTGAAGCTTTCTTT.